The entry below gives a single T cell receptor beta chain sequence along with its context. There are 16 residues in the CDR3. Trimming removed 2 bases from V and 4 bases from J; junction bases left unmatched: 11. From germline, CDR1 is SQVTM and CDR2 ANQGSEA. This specimen comes from a study of T cell responses to AZD1222 COVID-19 vaccine. Data came from immunoSEQ multiplex PCR; TCRdb stores just in-frame clones and leaves some out. The table includes over 150,000 clones, about nine tenths detected once. This clonotype was obtained from an adult in good health. V is TRBV29-1 and J is TRBJ2-1, with 7 bases matching TRBD1. The source was peripheral blood, collected on day 0 of AZD1222 vaccination. CDR3 DNA: TGCAGCGTTGAATCGACAGGGAACGAGCTTTACAATGAGCAGTTCTTC. Protein product: CSVESTGNELYNEQFF.